The next 23 T cell receptor beta chains were all read from a single sample in a study of blood T cell repertoires in COVID-19. Libraries were prepared by immunoSEQ multiplex PCR; TCRdb keeps only in-frame clonotypes and omits some of them. The table has 400,000 or so clones, 85% to 90% seen once; the top ten hold 0.95% to 1.3%. Sequenced: PBMCs or T cells enriched from blood (not recorded which). Receptors were obtained from a man aged 25 to 45 who had recovered from COVID-19.

The chain couples TRBV7-3 to TRBJ2-2; D possibly corresponds to TRBD1 (6 bases). CDR3 length equals 14 residues. Trimming took off 5 bases at V and 6 bases at J, with 13 bases between the two ends. In germline, CDR1 is SGHTA, CDR2 FQGTGA. CDR3 sequence (DNA): TGTGCCAGCAGCCACAGGGAGATCGCCGGGGAGCTGTTTTTT. Its protein product is CASSHREIAGELFF.

A single count supports this clone. For the CDR3, the DNA is TGTGCCAGCAGCTTGCGCTCACCCCTCCACTTT. This codes for CASSLRSPLHF. The genes are TRBV7-9 and TRBJ1-6; D unresolved. Germline loops: CDR1 SEHNR, CDR2 FQNEAQ (reference sequence). V was clipped by 3 bases and J by 10 bases, with 4 bases between them. The CDR3 has 11 residues.

V usage is TRBV4-1 and J usage is TRBJ2-5; a possible D gene is TRBD1 (5 bases). V was pared by 4 bases and J by 5 bases, with 20 bases between. The CDR3 extends over 16 amino acids. From germline, CDR1 is MGHRA and CDR2 YSYEKL. The CDR3 here is CASSLVTGRGSETQYF. CDR3 nucleotides: TGCGCCAGCAGCCTAGTGACCGGAAGGGGTTCCGAGACCCAGTACTTC.

The chain is built from TRBV30 and TRBJ2-1; D perhaps matches TRBD2 (5 bases). V was shortened by 5 bases and J by 3 bases, with 14 bases between the two germline ends. The CDR3 covers 14 residues. Germline V gene sequence: CDR1 GTSNPN, CDR2 SVGIG (reference sequence). CDR3 nucleotides: TGTGCCTGGGCCTTAGACGCGGGCTACAATGAGCAGTTCTTC. Encoded protein: CAWALDAGYNEQFF.

V and J are TRBV10-3 and TRBJ2-5; D unclear. CDR1 is ENHRY, CDR2 SYGVKD, per germline. The CDR3 spans 15 residues. The V end lost 4 bases, the J end lost 0 bases, and 12 bases lay between the germline ends. This chain's CDR3 is CAISVGPGNQETQYF. Here the CDR3 DNA reads TGTGCCATCAGTGTTGGTCCAGGCAACCAAGAGACCCAGTACTTC.

This clone was found once. The gene calls are TRBV28 and TRBJ2-3; the match to TRBD2 covers 9 bases. CDR1 is MDHEN and CDR2 is SYDVKM in the germline V gene. The CDR3 runs 13 residues. V gave up 8 bases and J gave up 6 bases; unmatched junction bases: 6. The CDR3 DNA reads as TGTGCCAGCTACGGCGGGGGGGCCGATACGCAGTATTTT. Amino acids: CASYGGGADTQYF.

The table lists this clone with a count of one. The V gene is TRBV30, the J gene TRBJ1-2; D unclear. With 2 bases removed from V and 4 bases from J, the gap between germline ends came to 11 bases. The germline V gene has CDR1 GTSNPN and CDR2 SVGIG (reference sequence). The CDR3 has 13 residues. In DNA form, the CDR3 reads TGTGCCTGGAGTTTCAAGACATCCTATGGCTACACCTTC. This codes for CAWSFKTSYGYTF.

The chain couples TRBV27 to TRBJ1-5; 7 bases agree with TRBD1. After removal of 2 bases from V and 3 bases from J, the junction contained 4 bases not matched to a gene. The germline V gene has CDR1 MNHEY and CDR2 SMNVEV (reference sequence). The CDR3 covers 15 residues. As DNA, the CDR3 is TGTGCCAGCAGTTTAGGGACAGCGGTCAATCAGCCCCAGCATTTT. Encoded protein: CASSLGTAVNQPQHF.

The chain links TRBV19 to TRBJ1-3; no clear D gene. The CDR3 spans 16 residues. With 3 bases removed from V and 0 bases from J, the gap between germline ends came to 12 bases. The V gene's germline CDR1 is LNHDA and CDR2 SQIVND (reference sequence). The CDR3 loop is CASSIPRTPSGNTIYF. Written as DNA, the CDR3 is TGTGCCAGTAGTATCCCACGTACACCCTCTGGAAACACCATATATTTT.

V gene TRBV10-3 combines with J gene TRBJ2-7; D is perhaps TRBD1 (5 bases). Germline V CDR1 and CDR2: ENHRY, SYGVKD. The CDR3 runs to 11 residues. The V end was cut by 6 bases, the J end by 2 bases, with 5 bases between. CDR3 sequence reads: CAIRDTYEQYF. In DNA form, the CDR3 reads TGTGCCATCAGGGACACCTACGAGCAGTACTTC.

The rearrangement links TRBV19 to TRBJ1-6, with 9 bases matching TRBD1. The CDR3 consists of 16 residues. Trimming took 5 bases from V and 4 from J; bases not matched to a gene: 6. CDR1 is LNHDA, CDR2 SQIVND, per germline (reference sequence). CDR3 nucleotides: TGTGCCAGTAGTGATACAGGGGGCTTTTATAATTCACCCCTCCACTTT. Translated: CASSDTGGFYNSPLHF.

The chain carries TRBV10-2 and TRBJ1-1, with TRBD1 as a possible D gene (6 bases). The CDR3 has 15 amino acids. The V and J ends lost 7 bases and 0 bases respectively, with 15 bases between them. CDR1 WSHSY and CDR2 SAAADI come from the germline V gene. The chain's CDR3 is CASKKTGHLNTEAFF. CDR3 bases: TGCGCCAGCAAGAAAACGGGACACTTGAACACTGAAGCTTTCTTT.

The rearrangement uses TRBV27 and TRBJ1-1; 7 bases align to TRBD1. From germline, CDR1 is MNHEY and CDR2 SMNVEV (reference sequence). The CDR3 extends over 18 amino acids. J was trimmed by 2 bases and V by 2 bases; bases with no gene match: 14. CDR3 sequence (DNA): TGTGCCAGCAGTTTAGATCGTTCCGGGACAGCTAGAAACACTGAAGCTTTCTTT. Amino acids: CASSLDRSGTARNTEAFF.

V and J are TRBV7-9 and TRBJ2-7; 10 bases align to TRBD2. The CDR3 is 14 amino acids. Germline V gene sequence: CDR1 SEHNR, CDR2 FQNEAQ (reference sequence). After removal of 3 bases from V and 5 bases from J, the junction contained 4 bases not matched to a gene. The DNA of the CDR3 is TGTGCCAGCAGCTTCGGGACTAGCGACAACGAGCAGTACTTC. This sequence encodes CASSFGTSDNEQYF.

The chain uses TRBV2 and TRBJ2-7; TRBD2 matches 7 bases. In germline, CDR1 is SNHLY, CDR2 FYNNEI. This CDR3 is 15 amino acids long. V was pared by 7 bases and J by 2 bases, with 11 bases of the junction left unmatched. CDR3 loop: CASKEGLAATYEQYF. CDR3 sequence (DNA): TGTGCCAGCAAAGAGGGCCTAGCGGCGACCTACGAGCAGTACTTC.

The V and J genes are TRBV29-1 and TRBJ2-5; D is perhaps TRBD1 (5 bases). This CDR3 region has 13 residues. V was cut by 0 bases and J by 4 bases, with 9 bases left in between. Per germline, CDR1 SQVTM and CDR2 ANQGSEA. The DNA of the CDR3 is TGCAGCGTTGAAGATTGGGGCGGAGAGACCCAGTACTTC. This translates into CSVEDWGGETQYF.

CDR3 DNA: TGTGCCACCAGCCAGAGGTCGGGGATCCTGGATGAGCAGTTCTTC. This encodes CATSQRSGILDEQFF. V usage is TRBV15 and J usage is TRBJ2-1; TRBD2 might be the D (5 bases). The germline gives CDR1 LNHNV, CDR2 YYDKDF (reference sequence). Trimming pared 5 bases from V and 8 bases from J, leaving 19 bases between. This CDR3 comprises 15 residues. Using reference TRBV15 and TRBJ2-1 for the parts outside the CDR3, the full variable domain is DAMVIQNPRYQVTQFGKPVTLSCSQTLNHNVMYWYQQKSSQAPKLLFHYYDKDFNNEADTPDNFQSRRPNTSFCFLDIRSPGLGDTAMYLCATSQRSGILDEQFFGPGTRLTVL.

V gene TRBV10-3 combines with J gene TRBJ2-7, with D maybe TRBD1 (5 bases). The CDR3 runs to 21 residues. CDR1 is ENHRY, CDR2 SYGVKD, per germline. Trimming removed 6 bases at V and 4 bases at J, with 37 bases between. The CDR3 loop is CAIRDRASWGQEAGPLYEQYF. Here the CDR3 DNA reads TGTGCCATCAGGGACCGGGCCAGCTGGGGCCAAGAAGCCGGGCCCCTATACGAGCAGTACTTC.

This clone occurred once. The chain joins TRBV27 to TRBJ2-7; D unresolved. The CDR3 is 13 residues long. V lost 4 bases to trimming and J lost 1 base, with 8 bases between them. CDR1 is MNHEY, CDR2 SMNVEV, per germline (reference sequence). The CDR3 here is CASSSSLSYEQYF. The CDR3 DNA is TGTGCCAGCAGTTCGTCCCTTTCCTACGAGCAGTACTTC.

A single count supports this clone. This chain joins TRBV30 and TRBJ1-3, with D hard to call. Germline lookup yields CDR1 GTSNPN and CDR2 SVGIG (reference sequence). The CDR3 length is 14 residues. The V gene lost 2 bases and the J gene lost 0 bases, with 8 bases spanning the gap. CDR3: CAWSFPGSGNTIYF. CDR3 DNA sequence: TGTGCCTGGAGTTTCCCCGGCTCTGGAAACACCATATATTTT.

This sequence joins TRBV5-4 and TRBJ2-7; TRBD2 agrees at 11 bases. Germline V gene lookup returns CDR1 SGHNT and CDR2 YYREEE (reference sequence). With 4 bases clipped from V and 2 bases from J, the junction kept 2 bases outside the gene matches. This CDR3 is 14 amino acids long. Here the CDR3 DNA reads TGTGCCAGCAGCATTAGCGGGAGGGCCTACGAGCAGTACTTC. Its translation is CASSISGRAYEQYF.

The chain recombines TRBV25-1 with TRBJ1-3; the match to TRBD1 covers 7 bases. This CDR3 is built from 15 residues. Germline V gives CDR1 MGHDK, CDR2 SYGVNS. The junction had 9 bases not matched to a gene; V was cut back by 6 bases and J by 4 bases. CDR3 protein: CASRTTGAAGNTIYF. Here the CDR3 DNA reads TGTGCCAGCAGGACTACAGGGGCGGCGGGAAACACCATATATTTT. Supplemented by reference TRBV25-1 and TRBJ1-3, the full variable domain reads EADIYQTPRYLVIGTGKKITLECSQTMGHDKMYWYQQDPGMELHLIHYSYGVNSTEKGDLSSESTVSRIRTEHFPLTLESARPSHTSQYLCASRTTGAAGNTIYFGEGSWLTVV.

This chain links TRBV30 with TRBJ1-1; D unresolved. V was pared by 0 bases and J by 10 bases, with 18 bases between. In germline, CDR1 is GTSNPN, CDR2 SVGIG (reference sequence). This CDR3 comprises 14 residues. The CDR3 region is CAWSVLGDQQRAFF. DNA of the CDR3: TGTGCCTGGAGTGTACTCGGGGATCAGCAAAGAGCTTTCTTT.